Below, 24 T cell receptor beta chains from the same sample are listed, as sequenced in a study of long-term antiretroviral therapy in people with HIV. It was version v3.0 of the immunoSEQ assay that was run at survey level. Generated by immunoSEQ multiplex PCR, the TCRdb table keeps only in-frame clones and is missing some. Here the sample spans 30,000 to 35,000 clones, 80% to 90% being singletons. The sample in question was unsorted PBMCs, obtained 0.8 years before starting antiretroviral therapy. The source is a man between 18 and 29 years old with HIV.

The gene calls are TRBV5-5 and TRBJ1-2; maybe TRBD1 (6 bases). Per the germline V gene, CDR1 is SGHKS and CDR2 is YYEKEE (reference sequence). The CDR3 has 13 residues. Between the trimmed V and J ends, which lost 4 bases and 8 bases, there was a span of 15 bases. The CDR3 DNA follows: TGTGCCAGCAGCCCCGCTGGGGGGGCCGGCTACACCTTC. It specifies CASSPAGGAGYTF.

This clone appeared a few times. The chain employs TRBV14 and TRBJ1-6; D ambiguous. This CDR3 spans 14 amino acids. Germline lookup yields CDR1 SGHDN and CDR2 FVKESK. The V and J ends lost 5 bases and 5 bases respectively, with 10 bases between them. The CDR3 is CASSELGNNSPLHF. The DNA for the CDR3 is TGTGCCAGCAGCGAGCTAGGGAATAATTCACCCCTCCACTTT.

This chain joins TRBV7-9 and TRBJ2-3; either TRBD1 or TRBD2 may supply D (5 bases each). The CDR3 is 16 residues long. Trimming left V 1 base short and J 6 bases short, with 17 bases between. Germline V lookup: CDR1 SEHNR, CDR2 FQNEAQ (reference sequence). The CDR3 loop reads CASSLEGTLNGDTQYF. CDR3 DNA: TGTGCCAGCAGCTTAGAGGGGACCCTAAACGGGGATACGCAGTATTTT. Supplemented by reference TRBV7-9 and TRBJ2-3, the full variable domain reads DTGVSQNPRHKITKRGQNVTFRCDPISEHNRLYWYRQTLGQGPEFLTYFQNEAQLEKSRLLSDRFSAERPKGSFSTLEIQRTEQGDSAMYLCASSLEGTLNGDTQYFGPGTRLTVL.

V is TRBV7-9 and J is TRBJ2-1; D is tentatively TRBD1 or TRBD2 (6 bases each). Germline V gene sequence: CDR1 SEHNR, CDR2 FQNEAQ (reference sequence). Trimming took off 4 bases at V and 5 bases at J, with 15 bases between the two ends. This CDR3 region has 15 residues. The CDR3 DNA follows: TGTGCCAGCAGCTCGATTCGGGGGCCCAACAATGAGCAGTTCTTC. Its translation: CASSSIRGPNNEQFF. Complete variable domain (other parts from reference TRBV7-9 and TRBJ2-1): DTGVSQNPRHKITKRGQNVTFRCDPISEHNRLYWYRQTLGQGPEFLTYFQNEAQLEKSRLLSDRFSAERPKGSFSTLEIQRTEQGDSAMYLCASSSIRGPNNEQFFGPGTRLTVL.

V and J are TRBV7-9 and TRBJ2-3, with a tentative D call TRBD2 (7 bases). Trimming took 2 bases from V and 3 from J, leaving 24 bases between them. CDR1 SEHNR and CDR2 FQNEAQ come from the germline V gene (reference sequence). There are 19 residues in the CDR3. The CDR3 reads CASSLRPPRWGGKTDTQYF. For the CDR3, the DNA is TGTGCCAGCAGCTTACGGCCTCCCCGGTGGGGGGGCAAGACAGATACGCAGTATTTT. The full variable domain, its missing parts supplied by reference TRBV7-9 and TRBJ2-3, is DTGVSQNPRHKITKRGQNVTFRCDPISEHNRLYWYRQTLGQGPEFLTYFQNEAQLEKSRLLSDRFSAERPKGSFSTLEIQRTEQGDSAMYLCASSLRPPRWGGKTDTQYFGPGTRLTVL.

The CDR3 nucleotides are TGTGCCAGCAGTGGGACTAGCGGAGGTAATACGCAGTATTTT. This codes for CASSGTSGGNTQYF. This chain connects TRBV2 to TRBJ2-3, with 10 bases identical to TRBD2. The CDR3 has 14 amino acids. CDR1 is SNHLY, CDR2 FYNNEI, per germline. V dropped 4 bases and J dropped 7; count of bases not matched to a gene: 5. Using reference TRBV2 and TRBJ2-3 for the parts outside the CDR3, the full variable domain is EPEVTQTPSHQVTQMGQEVILRCVPISNHLYFYWYRQILGQKVEFLVSFYNNEISEKSEIFDDQFSVERPDGSNFTLKIRSTKLEDSAMYFCASSGTSGGNTQYFGPGTRLTVL.

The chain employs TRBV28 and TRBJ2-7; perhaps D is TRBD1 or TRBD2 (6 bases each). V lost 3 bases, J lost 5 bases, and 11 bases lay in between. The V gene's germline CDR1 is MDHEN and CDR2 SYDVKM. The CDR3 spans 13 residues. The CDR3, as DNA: TGTGCCAGCAGTTTCTGGAGGGGGGACGAGCAGTACTTC. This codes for CASSFWRGDEQYF.

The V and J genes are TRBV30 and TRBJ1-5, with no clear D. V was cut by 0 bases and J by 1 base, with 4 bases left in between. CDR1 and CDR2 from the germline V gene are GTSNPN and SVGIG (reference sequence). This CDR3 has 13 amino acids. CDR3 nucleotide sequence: TGTGCCTGGAGTGTACGGAGCAATCAGCCCCAGCATTTT. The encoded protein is CAWSVRSNQPQHF.

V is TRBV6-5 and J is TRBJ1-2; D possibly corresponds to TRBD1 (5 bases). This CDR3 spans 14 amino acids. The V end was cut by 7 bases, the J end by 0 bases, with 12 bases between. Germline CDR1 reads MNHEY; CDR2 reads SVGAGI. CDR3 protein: CASTPGGTNYGYTF. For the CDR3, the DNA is TGTGCCAGCACCCCCGGGGGAACTAACTATGGCTACACCTTC.

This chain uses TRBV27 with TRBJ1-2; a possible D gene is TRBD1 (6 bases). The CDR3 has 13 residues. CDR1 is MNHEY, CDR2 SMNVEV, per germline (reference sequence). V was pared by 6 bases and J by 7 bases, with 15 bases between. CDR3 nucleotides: TGTGCCAGCAGACAACCGGGACAACGTGGCTACACCTTC. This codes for CASRQPGQRGYTF.

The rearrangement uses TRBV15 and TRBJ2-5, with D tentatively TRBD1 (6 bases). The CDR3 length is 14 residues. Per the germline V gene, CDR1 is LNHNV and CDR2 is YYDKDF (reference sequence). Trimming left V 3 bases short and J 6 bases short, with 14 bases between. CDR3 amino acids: CATSSARGWQTQYF. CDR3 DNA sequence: TGTGCCACCAGCAGTGCGAGGGGGTGGCAGACCCAGTACTTC.

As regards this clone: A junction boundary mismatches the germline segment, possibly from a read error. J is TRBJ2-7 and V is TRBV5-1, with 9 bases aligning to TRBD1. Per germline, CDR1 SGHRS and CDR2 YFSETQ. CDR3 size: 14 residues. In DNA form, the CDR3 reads TGCGCCAGCAGTTTGGGACAGGGTAACTACGAGCAGTACTTC. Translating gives CASSLGQGNYEQYF.

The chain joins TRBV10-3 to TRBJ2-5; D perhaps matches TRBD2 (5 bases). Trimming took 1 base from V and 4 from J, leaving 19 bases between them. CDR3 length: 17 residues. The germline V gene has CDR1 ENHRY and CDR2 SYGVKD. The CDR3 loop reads CAISEFPGSGQIETQYF. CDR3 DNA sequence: TGTGCCATCAGTGAGTTCCCGGGATCGGGCCAAATAGAGACCCAGTACTTC.

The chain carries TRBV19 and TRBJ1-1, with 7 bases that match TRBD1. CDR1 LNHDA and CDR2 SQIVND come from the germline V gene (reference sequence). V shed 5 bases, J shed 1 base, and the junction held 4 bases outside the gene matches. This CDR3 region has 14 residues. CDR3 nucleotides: TGTGCCAGTAGTCACAGGGGTCCGAACACTGAAGCTTTCTTT. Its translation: CASSHRGPNTEAFF.

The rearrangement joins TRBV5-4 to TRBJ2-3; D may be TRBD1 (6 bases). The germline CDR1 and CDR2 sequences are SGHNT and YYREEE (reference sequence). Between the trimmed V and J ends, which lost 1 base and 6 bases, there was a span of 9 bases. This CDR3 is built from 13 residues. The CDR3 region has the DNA TGTGCCAGCAGCTTGCAGGGGATCGATACGCAGTATTTT. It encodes CASSLQGIDTQYF.

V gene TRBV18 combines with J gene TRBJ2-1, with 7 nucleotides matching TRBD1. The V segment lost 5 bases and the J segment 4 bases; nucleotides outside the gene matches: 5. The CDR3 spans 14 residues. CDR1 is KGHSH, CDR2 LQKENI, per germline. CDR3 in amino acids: CASSDLTGYNEQFF. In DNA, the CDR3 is TGTGCCAGCTCAGACCTGACAGGGTACAATGAGCAGTTCTTC.

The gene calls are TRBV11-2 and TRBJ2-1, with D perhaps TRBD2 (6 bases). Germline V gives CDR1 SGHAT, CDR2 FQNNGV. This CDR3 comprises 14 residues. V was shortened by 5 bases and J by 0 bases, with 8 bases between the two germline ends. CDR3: CASSGGSSYNEQFF. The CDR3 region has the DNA TGTGCCAGCAGCGGGGGGTCCTCCTACAATGAGCAGTTCTTC.

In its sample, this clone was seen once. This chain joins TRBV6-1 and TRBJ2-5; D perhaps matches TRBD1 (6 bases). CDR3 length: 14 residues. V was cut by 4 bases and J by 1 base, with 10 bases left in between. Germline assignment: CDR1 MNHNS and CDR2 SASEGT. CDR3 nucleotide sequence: TGTGCCAGCAGTGCAAACAGGGCCCAAGAGACCCAGTACTTC. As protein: CASSANRAQETQYF.

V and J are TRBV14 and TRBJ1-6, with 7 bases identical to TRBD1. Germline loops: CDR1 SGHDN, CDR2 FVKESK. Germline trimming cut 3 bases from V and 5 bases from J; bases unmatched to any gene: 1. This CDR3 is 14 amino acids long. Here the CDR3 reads CASSQTGNNSPLHF. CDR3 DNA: TGTGCCAGCAGCCAGACAGGGAATAATTCACCCCTCCACTTT.

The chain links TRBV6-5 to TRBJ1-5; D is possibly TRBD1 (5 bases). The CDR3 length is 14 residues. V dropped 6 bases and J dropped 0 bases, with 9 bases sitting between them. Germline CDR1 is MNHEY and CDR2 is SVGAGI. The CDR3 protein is CASRGTGSNQPQHF. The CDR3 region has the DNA TGTGCCAGCAGGGGGACGGGTAGCAATCAGCCCCAGCATTTT.

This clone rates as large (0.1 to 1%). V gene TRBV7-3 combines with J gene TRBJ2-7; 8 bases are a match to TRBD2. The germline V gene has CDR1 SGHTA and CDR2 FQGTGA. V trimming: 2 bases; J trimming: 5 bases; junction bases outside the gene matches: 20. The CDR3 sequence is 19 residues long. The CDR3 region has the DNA TGTGCCAGCAGCTTACGGGGGGTCGACGAGCGGGAGATTCTCCACGAGCAGTACTTC. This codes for CASSLRGVDEREILHEQYF.

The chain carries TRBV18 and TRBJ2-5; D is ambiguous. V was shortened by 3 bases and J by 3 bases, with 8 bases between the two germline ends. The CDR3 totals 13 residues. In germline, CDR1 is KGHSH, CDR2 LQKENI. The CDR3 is CASSPREKETQYF. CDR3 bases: TGTGCCAGCTCACCGAGAGAGAAAGAGACCCAGTACTTC.

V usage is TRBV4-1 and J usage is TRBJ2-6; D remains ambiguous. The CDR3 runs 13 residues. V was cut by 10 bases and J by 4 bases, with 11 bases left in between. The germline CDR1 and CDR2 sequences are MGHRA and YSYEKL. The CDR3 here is CATRSPGANVLTF. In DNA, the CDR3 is TGCGCCACCCGCAGCCCGGGGGCCAACGTCCTGACTTTC.

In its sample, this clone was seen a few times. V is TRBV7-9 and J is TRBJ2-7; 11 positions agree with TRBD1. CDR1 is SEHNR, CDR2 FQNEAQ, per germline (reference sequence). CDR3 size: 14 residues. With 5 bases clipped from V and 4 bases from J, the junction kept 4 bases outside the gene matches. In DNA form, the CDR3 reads TGTGCCAGCAGCCCGGGACAGGGGGTTTACGAGCAGTACTTC. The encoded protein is CASSPGQGVYEQYF.